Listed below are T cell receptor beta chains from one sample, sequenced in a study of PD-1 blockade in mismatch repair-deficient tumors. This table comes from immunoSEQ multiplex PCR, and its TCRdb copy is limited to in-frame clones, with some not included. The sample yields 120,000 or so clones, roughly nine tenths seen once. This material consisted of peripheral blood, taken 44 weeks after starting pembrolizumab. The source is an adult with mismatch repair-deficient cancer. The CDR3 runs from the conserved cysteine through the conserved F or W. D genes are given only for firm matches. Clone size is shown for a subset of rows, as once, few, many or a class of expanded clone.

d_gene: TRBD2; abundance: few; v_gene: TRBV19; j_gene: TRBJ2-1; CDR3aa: CASSPGTSVVGEQFF; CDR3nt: TGTGCCAGTAGCCCTGGGACTAGCGTTGTGGGTGAGCAGTTCTTC
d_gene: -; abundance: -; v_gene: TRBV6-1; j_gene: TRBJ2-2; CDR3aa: CASSVQRLTPGELFF; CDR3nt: TGTGCCAGCAGTGTTCAGCGGTTAACACCCGGGGAGCTGTTTTTT
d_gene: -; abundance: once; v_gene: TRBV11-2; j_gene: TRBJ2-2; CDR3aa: CASKGGTGELFF; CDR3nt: TGTGCCAGCAAAGGGGGTACCGGGGAGCTGTTTTTT
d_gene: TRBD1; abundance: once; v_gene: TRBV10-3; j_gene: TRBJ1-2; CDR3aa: CAISESGQEDYGYTF; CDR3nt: TGTGCCATCAGTGAGTCGGGACAGGAGGACTATGGCTACACCTTC
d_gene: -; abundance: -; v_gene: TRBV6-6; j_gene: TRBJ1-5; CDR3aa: CASSYSRGTAQPQHF; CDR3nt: TGTGCCAGCAGTTACTCGAGGGGGACGGCTCAGCCCCAGCATTTT
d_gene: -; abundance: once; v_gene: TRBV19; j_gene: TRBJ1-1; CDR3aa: CASRDEAFTEAFF; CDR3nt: TGTGCCAGTAGGGACGAAGCTTTCACTGAAGCTTTCTTT
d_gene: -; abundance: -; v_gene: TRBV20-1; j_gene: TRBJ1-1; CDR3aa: CSALEGAEAFF; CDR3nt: TGCAGTGCCCTCGAGGGCGCTGAAGCTTTCTTT
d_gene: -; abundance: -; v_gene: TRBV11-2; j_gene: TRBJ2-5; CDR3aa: CASSLVRYGRGSWETQYF; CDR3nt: TGTGCCAGCAGCTTAGTTCGTTATGGCAGGGGTTCGTGGGAGACCCAGTACTTC
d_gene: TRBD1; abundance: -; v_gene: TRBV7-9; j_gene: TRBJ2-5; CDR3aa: CASRHPLDRVHGSHETQYF; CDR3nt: TGTGCCAGCAGACACCCACTAGACAGGGTCCATGGGAGCCATGAGACCCAGTACTTC
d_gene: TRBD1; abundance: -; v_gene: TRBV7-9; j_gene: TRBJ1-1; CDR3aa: CASSLTGDTEAFF; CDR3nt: TGTGCCAGCAGCTTAACAGGGGACACTGAAGCTTTCTTT
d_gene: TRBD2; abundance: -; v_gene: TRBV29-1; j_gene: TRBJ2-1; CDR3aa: CSVVGLAGTNEQFF; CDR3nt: TGCAGCGTTGTCGGGCTAGCGGGCACCAATGAGCAGTTCTTC
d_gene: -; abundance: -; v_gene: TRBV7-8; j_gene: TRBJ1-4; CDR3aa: CASSRQGFTEKLFF; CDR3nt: TGTGCCAGCAGCCGCCAGGGTTTCACTGAAAAACTGTTTTTT
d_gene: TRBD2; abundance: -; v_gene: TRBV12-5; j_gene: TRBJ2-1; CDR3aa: CASGLVLRVSHGRADYNEQFF; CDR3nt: TGTGCTAGTGGTTTGGTACTTCGGGTATCGCACGGGAGGGCCGACTACAATGAGCAGTTCTTC
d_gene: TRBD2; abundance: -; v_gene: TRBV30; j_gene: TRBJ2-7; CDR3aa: CAWTSGYEQYF; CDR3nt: TGTGCCTGGACTAGCGGGTACGAGCAGTACTTC
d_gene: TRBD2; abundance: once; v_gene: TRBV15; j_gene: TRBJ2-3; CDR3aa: CATSRAGGVDTQYF; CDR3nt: TGTGCCACCAGCAGAGCTGGGGGGGTGGATACGCAGTATTTT
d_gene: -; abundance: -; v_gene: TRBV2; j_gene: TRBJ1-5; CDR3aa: CASSELPGYSNQPQHF; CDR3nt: TGTGCCAGCAGTGAACTCCCCGGATATAGCAATCAGCCCCAGCATTTT
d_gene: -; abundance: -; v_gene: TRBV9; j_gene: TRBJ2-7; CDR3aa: CASSVDLGDEQYF; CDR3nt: TGTGCCAGCAGCGTAGATCTCGGGGACGAGCAGTACTTC
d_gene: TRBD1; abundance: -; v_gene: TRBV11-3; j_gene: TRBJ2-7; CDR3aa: CASSLDKGYRGVDEQYF; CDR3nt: TGTGCCAGCAGCTTAGATAAGGGGTACAGGGGGGTCGACGAGCAGTACTTC
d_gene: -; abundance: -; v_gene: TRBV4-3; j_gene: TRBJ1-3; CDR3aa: CASSQRALQGHTIYF; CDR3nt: TGCGCCAGCAGCCAAAGGGCCCTACAGGGACACACCATATATTTT
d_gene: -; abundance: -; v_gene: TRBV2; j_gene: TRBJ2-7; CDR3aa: CASSQSYEQYF; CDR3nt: TGTGCCAGCAGCCAATCCTACGAGCAGTACTTC
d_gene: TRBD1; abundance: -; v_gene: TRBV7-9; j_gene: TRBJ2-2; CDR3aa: CASSQPGQGFPPNRLAFF; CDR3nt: TGTGCCAGCAGCCAGCCGGGACAGGGTTTTCCTCCTAACCGGTTGGCGTTTTTT
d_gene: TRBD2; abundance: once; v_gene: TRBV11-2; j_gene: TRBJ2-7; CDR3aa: CASSSRLAGNYEQYF; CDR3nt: TGTGCCAGCAGCTCTCGACTAGCGGGGAATTACGAGCAGTACTTC
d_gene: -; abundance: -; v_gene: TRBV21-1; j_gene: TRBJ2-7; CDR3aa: CASSKGTDRRKLAGGPNLSYEQYF; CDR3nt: TGTGCCAGCAGCAAAGGAACGGACAGGCGAAAACTAGCGGGAGGGCCCAACCTCTCCTACGAGCAGTACTTC
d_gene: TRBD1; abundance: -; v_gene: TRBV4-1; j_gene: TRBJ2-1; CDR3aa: CASSQADRGSYNEQFF; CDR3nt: TGCGCCAGCAGCCAAGCAGACAGGGGGAGTTACAATGAGCAGTTCTTC
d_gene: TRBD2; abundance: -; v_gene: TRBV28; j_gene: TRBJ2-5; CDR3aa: CASRSGGGGKGTQYF; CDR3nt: TGTGCCAGCAGGTCCGGGGGGGGCGGTAAGGGGACCCAGTACTTC
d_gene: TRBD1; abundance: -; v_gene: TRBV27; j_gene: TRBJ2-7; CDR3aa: CASSLAGTGSYEQYF; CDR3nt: TGTGCCAGCAGTTTGGCCGGGACAGGATCCTACGAGCAGTACTTC
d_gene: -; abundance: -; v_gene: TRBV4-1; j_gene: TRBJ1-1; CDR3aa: CASSQVSLNTEAFF; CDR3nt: TGCGCCAGCAGCCAAGTCTCCCTGAACACTGAAGCTTTCTTT
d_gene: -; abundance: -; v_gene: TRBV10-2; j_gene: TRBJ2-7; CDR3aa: CASRSPGAQSYEQYF; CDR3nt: TGCGCCAGCAGGAGTCCAGGGGCACAATCCTACGAGCAGTACTTC
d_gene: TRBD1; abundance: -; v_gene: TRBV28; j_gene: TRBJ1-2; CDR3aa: CASGYRGDYGYTF; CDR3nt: TGTGCCAGCGGCTACAGGGGGGACTATGGCTACACCTTC
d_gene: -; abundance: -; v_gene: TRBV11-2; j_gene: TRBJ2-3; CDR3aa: CASSPLSEYTDTQYF; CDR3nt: TGTGCCAGCAGCCCCCTTAGCGAGTACACAGATACGCAGTATTTT
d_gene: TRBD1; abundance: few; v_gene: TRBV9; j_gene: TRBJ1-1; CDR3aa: CASSPPSTGGTEAFF; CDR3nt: TGTGCCAGCAGCCCTCCCTCGACAGGGGGCACTGAAGCTTTCTTT
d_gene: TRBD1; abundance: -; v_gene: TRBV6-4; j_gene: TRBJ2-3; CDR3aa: CASSEGQGADTQYF; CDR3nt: TGTGCCAGCAGTGAGGGGCAGGGGGCAGATACGCAGTATTTT
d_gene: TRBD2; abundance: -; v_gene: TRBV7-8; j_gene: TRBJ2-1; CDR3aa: CASSRGGTSGRVEQFF; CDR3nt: TGTGCCAGCAGCAGAGGGGGGACTAGCGGGAGGGTTGAGCAGTTCTTC
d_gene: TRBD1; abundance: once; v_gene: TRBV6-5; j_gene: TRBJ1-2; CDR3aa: CASSYSGTGGFYGYTF; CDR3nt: TGTGCCAGCAGTTACAGCGGGACAGGGGGCTTCTATGGCTACACCTTC
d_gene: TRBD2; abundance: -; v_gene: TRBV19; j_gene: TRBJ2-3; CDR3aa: CASSNAGGLTDTQYF; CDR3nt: TGTGCCAGTAGTAACGCGGGAGGACTCACAGATACGCAGTATTTT
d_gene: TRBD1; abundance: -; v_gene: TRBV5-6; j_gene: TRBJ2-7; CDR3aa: CASSPRTGGRTYEQYF; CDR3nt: TGTGCCAGCAGCCCCCGGACAGGGGGCCGTACCTACGAGCAGTACTTC
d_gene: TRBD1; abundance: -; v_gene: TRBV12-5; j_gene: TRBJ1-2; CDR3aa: CASGLAGTGNGYTF; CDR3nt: TGTGCTAGTGGTTTGGCCGGGACAGGGAATGGCTACACCTTC
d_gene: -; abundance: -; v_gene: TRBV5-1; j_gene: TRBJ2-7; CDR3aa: CASSSNGVGGLEGYEQYF; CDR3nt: TGCGCCAGCAGCTCAAATGGGGTGGGTGGCCTAGAGGGCTACGAGCAGTACTTC
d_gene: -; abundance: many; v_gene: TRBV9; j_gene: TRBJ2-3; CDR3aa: CASSVAAAGITDTQYF; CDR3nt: TGTGCCAGCAGCGTAGCGGCGGCGGGAATCACAGATACGCAGTATTTT
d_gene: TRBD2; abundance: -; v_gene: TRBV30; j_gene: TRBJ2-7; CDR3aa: CAWSVLSSGSGQYF; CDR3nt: TGTGCCTGGAGTGTACTTTCTAGCGGGAGCGGGCAGTACTTC
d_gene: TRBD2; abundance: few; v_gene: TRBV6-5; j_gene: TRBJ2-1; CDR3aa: CASSQRGEQFF; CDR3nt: TGTGCCAGCAGTCAGCGGGGTGAGCAGTTCTTC
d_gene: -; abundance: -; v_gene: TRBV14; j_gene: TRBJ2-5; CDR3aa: CASSQGPGHQETQYF; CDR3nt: TGTGCCAGCAGCCAAGGGCCAGGGCACCAAGAGACCCAGTACTTC